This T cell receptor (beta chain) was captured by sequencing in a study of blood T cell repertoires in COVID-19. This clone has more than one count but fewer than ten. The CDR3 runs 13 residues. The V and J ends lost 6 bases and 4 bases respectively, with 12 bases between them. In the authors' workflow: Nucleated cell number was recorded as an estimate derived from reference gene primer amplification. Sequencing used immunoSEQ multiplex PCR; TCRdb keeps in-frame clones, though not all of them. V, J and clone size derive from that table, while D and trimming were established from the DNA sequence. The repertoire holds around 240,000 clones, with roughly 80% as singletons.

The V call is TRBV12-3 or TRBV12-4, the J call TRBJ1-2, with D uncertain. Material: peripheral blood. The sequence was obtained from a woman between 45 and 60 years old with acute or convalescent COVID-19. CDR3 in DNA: TGTGCCAGCAGGCCGCCCACCGGCTATGGCTACACCTTC. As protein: CASRPPTGYGYTF.